The source of this TCR beta chain is a study of beta chain features in type 1 diabetes. Findings of the study overall: Junctions at VDJ sites from type 1 diabetes patients had fewer insertions and more deletions. For patients and controls alike, PCR might favor shorter templates to the same degree. Shortening that was moderate but significant affected the TCRB CDR3s of Type 1 diabetes patients in all four CD4+ subsets.

This clone came up a few times. The antigen is not known. The CDR3 is 14 residues long. V gave up 3 bases and J gave up 3 bases; unmatched junction bases: 2. Germline V gene sequence: CDR1 SGHTA, CDR2 FQGNSA. Expressed TCRB transcripts were sequenced after all isolated RNA was converted to cDNA. Read counts averaged approximately 3.5 million for samples of naive, central memory and regulatory T cells. TCRdb's table, derived via immunoSEQ multiplex PCR, lists solely in-frame clones and lacks some. Of about 270,000 clones in the sample, over 11% were seen once. Purity exceeded 95% in all sorted populations.

Sample: naive CD4+ T cells from blood. This sequence was found in a man aged 25 to 40 with type 1 diabetes. The V and J genes are TRBV7-2 and TRBJ2-5; the match to TRBD2 covers 9 bases. CDR3 region: CASSLAGGEETQYF. Here the CDR3 DNA reads TGTGCCAGCAGCTTGGCGGGAGGGGAAGAGACCCAGTACTTC. Complete variable domain (other parts from reference TRBV7-2 and TRBJ2-5): GAGVSQSPSNKVTEKGKDVELRCDPISGHTALYWYRQSLGQGLEFLIYFQGNSAPDKSGLPSDRFSAERTGGSVSTLTIQRTQQEDSAVYLCASSLAGGEETQYFGPGTRLLVL.